The present entry profiles one T cell receptor beta chain with its context. The sample comes from a study of shared clonotypes between healthy human individuals. With 6 bases removed from V and 3 bases from J, the gap between germline ends came to 15 bases. The germline V gene encodes CDR1 LNHDA and CDR2 SQIVND (reference sequence). The length of the CDR3 is 14 residues. Some clones are missing from TCRdb's copy, which holds only in-frame ones; the method was immunoSEQ multiplex PCR. The repertoire includes approximately 240,000 clones, 60% to 80% of them detected once, and 11% sits in the top ten. The sample comprised memory CD4+ T cells sorted from blood. Documented subset: CD45RA-negative fraction. The V call is TRBV19, the J call TRBJ2-7; no reliable D call. This TCR derives from a man aged 25 to 45 in good health. CDR3 in amino acids: CASSRESGYYEQYF. The CDR3 DNA follows: TGTGCCAGTAGCCGTGAATCGGGTTACTACGAGCAGTACTTC.